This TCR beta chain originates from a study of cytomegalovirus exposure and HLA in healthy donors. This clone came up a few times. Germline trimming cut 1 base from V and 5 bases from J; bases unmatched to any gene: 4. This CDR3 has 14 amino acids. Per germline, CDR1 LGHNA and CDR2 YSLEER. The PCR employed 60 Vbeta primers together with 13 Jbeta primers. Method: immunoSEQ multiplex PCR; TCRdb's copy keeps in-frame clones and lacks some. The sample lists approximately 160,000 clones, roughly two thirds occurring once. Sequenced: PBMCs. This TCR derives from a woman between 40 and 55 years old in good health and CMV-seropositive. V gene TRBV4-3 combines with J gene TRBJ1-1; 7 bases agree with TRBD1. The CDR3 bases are TGCGCCAGCAGCCAAGCGCCGGGACAGACTGAAGCTTTCTTT. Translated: CASSQAPGQTEAFF.